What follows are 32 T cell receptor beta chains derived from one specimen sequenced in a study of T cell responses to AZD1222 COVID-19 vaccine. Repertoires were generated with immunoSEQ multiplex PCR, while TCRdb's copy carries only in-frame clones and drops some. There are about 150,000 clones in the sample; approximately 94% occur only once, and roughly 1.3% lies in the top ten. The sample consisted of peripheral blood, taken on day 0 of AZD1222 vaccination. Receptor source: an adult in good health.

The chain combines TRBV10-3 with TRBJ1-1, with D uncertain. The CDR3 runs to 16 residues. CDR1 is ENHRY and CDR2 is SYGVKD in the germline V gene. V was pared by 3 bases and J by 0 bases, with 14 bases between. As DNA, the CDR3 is TGTGCCATCAGTGATCCATCGCCGCCTATGAACACTGAAGCTTTCTTT. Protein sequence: CAISDPSPPMNTEAFF.

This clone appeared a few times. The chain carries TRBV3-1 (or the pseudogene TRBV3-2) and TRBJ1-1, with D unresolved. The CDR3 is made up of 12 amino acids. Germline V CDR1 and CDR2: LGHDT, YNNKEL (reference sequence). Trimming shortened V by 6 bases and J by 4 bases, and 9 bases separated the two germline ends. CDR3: CASSRLGTEAFF. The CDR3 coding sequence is TGTGCCAGCAGTCGGCTTGGCACTGAAGCTTTCTTT.

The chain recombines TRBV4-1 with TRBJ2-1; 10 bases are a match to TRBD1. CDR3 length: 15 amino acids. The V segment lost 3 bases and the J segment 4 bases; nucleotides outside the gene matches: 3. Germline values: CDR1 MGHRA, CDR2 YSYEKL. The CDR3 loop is CASSQPGQGYNEQFF. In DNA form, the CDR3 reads TGCGCCAGCAGCCAGCCGGGACAGGGGTACAATGAGCAGTTCTTC.

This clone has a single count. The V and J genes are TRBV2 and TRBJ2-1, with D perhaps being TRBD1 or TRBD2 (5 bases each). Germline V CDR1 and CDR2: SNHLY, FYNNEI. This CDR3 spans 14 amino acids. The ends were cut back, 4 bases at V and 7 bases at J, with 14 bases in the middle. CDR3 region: CASSGIPGRNEQFF. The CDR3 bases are TGTGCCAGCAGTGGAATACCGGGACGTAATGAGCAGTTCTTC.

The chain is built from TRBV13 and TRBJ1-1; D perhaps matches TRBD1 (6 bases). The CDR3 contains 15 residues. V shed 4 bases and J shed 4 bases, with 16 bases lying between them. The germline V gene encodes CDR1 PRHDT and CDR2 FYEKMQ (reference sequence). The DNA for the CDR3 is TGTGCCAGCAGCTATAAGGGGGATGAGAGCACTGAAGCTTTCTTT. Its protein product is CASSYKGDESTEAFF.

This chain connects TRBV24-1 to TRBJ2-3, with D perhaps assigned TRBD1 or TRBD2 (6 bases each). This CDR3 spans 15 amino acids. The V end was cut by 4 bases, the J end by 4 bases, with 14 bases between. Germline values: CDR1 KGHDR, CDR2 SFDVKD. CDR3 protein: CATSDGGRVPDTQYF. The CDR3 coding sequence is TGTGCCACCAGTGACGGGGGCAGGGTCCCAGATACGCAGTATTTT.

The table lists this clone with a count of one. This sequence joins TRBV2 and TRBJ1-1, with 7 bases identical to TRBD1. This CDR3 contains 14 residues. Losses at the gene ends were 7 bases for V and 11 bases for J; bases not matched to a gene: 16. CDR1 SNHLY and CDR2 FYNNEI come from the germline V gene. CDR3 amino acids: CASTPGQNTLGAFF. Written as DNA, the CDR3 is TGTGCCAGCACCCCGGGACAGAACACGCTTGGGGCTTTCTTT. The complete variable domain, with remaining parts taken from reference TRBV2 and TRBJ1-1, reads EPEVTQTPSHQVTQMGQEVILRCVPISNHLYFYWYRQILGQKVEFLVSFYNNEISEKSEIFDDQFSVERPDGSNFTLKIRSTKLEDSAMYFCASTPGQNTLGAFFGQGTRLTVV.

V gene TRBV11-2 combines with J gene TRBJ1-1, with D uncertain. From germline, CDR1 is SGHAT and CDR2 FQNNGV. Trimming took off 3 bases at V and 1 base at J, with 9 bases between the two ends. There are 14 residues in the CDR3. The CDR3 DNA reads TGTGCCAGCAGCTTCTCGGACGGGAACACTGAAGCTTTCTTT. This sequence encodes CASSFSDGNTEAFF.

In DNA form, the CDR3 reads TGTGCCAGCAGTCTTGGGACTAGCGGGATCAATGAGCAGTTCTTC. Translated: CASSLGTSGINEQFF. The chain employs TRBV2 and TRBJ2-1, with TRBD2 identical over 13 bases. This CDR3 contains 15 residues. V shed 5 bases and J 6 bases; nucleotides not matched to a gene: 4. Germline CDR1 SNHLY, CDR2 FYNNEI.

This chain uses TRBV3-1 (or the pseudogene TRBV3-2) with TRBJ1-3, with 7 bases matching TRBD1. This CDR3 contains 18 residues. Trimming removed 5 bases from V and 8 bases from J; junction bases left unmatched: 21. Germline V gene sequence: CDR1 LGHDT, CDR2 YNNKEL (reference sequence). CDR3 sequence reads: CASSGSRGGYHSFDTIYF. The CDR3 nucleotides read TGTGCCAGCAGCGGGAGTCGAGGGGGCTACCATTCGTTTGACACCATATATTTT.

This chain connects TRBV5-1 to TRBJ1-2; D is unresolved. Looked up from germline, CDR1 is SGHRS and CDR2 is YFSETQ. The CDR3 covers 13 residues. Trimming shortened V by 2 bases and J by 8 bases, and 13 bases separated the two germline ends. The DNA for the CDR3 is TGCGCCAGCAGCTTAACACCCGATAAAGGCTACACCTTC. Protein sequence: CASSLTPDKGYTF.

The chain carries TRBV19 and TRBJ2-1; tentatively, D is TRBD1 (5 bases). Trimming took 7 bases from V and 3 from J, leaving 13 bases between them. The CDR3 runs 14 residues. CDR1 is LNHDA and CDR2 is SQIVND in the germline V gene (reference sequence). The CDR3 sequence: CASKVQGDYNEQFF. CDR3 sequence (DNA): TGTGCCAGTAAAGTTCAGGGCGACTACAATGAGCAGTTCTTC.

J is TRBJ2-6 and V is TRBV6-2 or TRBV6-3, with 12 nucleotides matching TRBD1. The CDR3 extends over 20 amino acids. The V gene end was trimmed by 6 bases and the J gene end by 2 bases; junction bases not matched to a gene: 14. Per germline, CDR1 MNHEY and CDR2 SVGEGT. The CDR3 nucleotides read TGTGCCAGCAGCGCCACCGGGACAGGGGGCCGATATACTGGGGCCAACGTCCTGACTTTC. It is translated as CASSATGTGGRYTGANVLTF.

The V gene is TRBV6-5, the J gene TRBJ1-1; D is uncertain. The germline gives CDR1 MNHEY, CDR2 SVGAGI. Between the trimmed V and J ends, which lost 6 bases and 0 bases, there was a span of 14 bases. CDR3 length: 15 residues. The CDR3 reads CASSQAGILNTEAFF. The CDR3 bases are TGTGCCAGCAGCCAGGCGGGCATACTGAACACTGAAGCTTTCTTT.

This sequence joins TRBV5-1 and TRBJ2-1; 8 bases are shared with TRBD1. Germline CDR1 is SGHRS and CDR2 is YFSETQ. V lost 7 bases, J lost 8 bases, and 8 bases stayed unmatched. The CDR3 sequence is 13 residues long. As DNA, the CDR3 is TGCGCCAGCCGAGGACAGGGAGTCGATGAGCAGTTCTTC. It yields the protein CASRGQGVDEQFF.

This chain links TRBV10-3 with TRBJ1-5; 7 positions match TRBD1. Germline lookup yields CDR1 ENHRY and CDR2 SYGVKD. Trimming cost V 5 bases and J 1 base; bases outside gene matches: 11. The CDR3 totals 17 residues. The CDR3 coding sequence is TGTGCCATCAGTAGTGGGCTGGCGACAGGGAGCAATCAGCCCCAGCATTTT. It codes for CAISSGLATGSNQPQHF.

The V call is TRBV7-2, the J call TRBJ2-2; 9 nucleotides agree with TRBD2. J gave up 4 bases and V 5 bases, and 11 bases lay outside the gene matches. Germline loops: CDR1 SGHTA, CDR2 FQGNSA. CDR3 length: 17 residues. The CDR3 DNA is TGTGCCAGCAGCCCCTACGCTAGCGGGGCGGTCACCGGGGAGCTGTTTTTT. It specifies CASSPYASGAVTGELFF.

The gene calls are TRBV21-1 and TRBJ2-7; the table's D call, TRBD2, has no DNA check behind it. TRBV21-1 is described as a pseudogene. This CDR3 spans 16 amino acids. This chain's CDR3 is CASSKAGGTRSYEQYV. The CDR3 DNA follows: TGTGCCAGCAGCAAAGCCGGGGGGACCCGATCCTACGAGCAGTACGTC.

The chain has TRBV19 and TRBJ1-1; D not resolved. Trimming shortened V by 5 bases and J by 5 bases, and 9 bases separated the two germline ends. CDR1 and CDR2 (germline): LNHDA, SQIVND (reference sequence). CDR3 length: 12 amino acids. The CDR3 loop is CASSAGITEAFF. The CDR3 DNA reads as TGTGCCAGTAGTGCGGGGATTACTGAAGCTTTCTTT.

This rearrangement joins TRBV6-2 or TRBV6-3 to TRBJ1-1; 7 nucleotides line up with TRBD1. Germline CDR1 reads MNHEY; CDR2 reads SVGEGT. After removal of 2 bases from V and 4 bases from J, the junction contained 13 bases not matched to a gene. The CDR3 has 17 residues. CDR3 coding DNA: TGTGCCAGCAGTTACCGACTATCACTAACAGGGGCCACTGAAGCTTTCTTT. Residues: CASSYRLSLTGATEAFF.

The CDR3 sequence: CASSLAGVGTDTQYF. CDR3 in DNA: TGTGCCAGCAGCTTAGCGGGGGTGGGGACAGATACGCAGTATTTT. This chain connects TRBV7-6 to TRBJ2-3; the D gene could be TRBD1 or TRBD2 (5 bases each). There are 15 residues in the CDR3. V lost 0 bases to trimming and J lost 3 bases, with 10 bases between them. Germline values: CDR1 SGHVS, CDR2 FNYEAQ.

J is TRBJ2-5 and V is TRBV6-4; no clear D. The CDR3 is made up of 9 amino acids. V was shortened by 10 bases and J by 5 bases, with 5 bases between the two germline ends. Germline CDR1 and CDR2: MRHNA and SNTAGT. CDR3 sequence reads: CATRETQYF. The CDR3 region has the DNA TGTGCCACCCGGGAGACCCAGTACTTC.

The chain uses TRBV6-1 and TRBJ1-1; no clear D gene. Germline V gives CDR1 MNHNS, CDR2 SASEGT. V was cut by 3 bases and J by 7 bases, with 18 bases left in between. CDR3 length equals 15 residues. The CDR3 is CASSDKTEAGFEAFF. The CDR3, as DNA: TGTGCCAGCAGTGACAAGACGGAGGCCGGGTTTGAAGCTTTCTTT.

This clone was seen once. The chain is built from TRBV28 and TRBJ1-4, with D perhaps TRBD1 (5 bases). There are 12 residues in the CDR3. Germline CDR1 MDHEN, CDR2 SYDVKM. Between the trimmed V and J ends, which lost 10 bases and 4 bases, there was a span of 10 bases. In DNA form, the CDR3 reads TGTGCCATAACAGGAAATAATGAAAAACTGTTTTTT. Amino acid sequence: CAITGNNEKLFF.

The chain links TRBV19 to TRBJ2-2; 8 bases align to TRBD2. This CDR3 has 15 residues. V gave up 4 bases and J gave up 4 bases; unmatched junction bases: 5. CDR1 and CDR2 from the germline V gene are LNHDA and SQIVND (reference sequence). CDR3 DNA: TGTGCCAGTAGTACCCTCCGGGGGGGCACCGGGGAGCTGTTTTTT. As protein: CASSTLRGGTGELFF.

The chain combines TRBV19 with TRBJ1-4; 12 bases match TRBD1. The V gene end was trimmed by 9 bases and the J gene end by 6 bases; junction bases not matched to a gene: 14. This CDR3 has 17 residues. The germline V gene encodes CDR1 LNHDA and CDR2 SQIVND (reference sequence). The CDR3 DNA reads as TGTGCCAGGTCCGGGACAGGGGGCTTCCGGCGCGATGAAAAACTGTTTTTT. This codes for CARSGTGGFRRDEKLFF.

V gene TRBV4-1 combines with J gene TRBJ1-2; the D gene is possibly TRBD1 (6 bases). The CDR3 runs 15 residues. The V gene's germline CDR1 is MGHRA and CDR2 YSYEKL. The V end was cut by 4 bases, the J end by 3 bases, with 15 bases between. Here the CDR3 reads CASSPQPDSHYGYTF. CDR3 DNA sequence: TGCGCCAGCAGCCCCCAACCGGACAGCCACTATGGCTACACCTTC.

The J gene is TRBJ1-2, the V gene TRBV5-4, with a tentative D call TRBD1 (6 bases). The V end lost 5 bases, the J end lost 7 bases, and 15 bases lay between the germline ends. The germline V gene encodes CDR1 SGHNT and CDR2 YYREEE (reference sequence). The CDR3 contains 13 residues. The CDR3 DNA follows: TGTGCCAGCAGTGACCAACAGGGACGTGGCTACACCTTC. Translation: CASSDQQGRGYTF.

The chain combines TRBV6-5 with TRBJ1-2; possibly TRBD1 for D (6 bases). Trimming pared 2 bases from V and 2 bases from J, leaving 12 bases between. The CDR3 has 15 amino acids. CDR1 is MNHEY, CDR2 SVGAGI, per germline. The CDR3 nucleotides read TGTGCCAGCAGTTACGAGGGGACAATAAACTATGGCTACACCTTC. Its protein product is CASSYEGTINYGYTF.

Written as DNA, the CDR3 is TGTGCCAGCAGCCCCGTTACACCTTCCTACGAGCAGTACGTC. Protein: CASSPVTPSYEQYV. This chain links TRBV7-9 with TRBJ2-7; no definite D call. Germline-derived CDR1 and CDR2 are SEHNR and FQNEAQ (reference sequence). The CDR3 has 14 amino acids. V was clipped by 5 bases and J by 1 base, with 12 bases between them.

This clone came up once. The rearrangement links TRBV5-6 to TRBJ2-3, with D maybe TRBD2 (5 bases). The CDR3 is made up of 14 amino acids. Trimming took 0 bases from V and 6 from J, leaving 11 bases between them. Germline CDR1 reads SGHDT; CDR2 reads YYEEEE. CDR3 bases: TGTGCCAGCAGCTTGGTAGTGGGCGGGGATACGCAGTATTTT. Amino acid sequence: CASSLVVGGDTQYF.

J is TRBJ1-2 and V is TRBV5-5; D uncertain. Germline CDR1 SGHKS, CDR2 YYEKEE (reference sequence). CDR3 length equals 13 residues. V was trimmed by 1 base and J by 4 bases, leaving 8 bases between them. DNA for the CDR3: TGTGCCAGCAGCTTGTGGGGAGGCTATGGCTACACCTTC. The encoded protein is CASSLWGGYGYTF.